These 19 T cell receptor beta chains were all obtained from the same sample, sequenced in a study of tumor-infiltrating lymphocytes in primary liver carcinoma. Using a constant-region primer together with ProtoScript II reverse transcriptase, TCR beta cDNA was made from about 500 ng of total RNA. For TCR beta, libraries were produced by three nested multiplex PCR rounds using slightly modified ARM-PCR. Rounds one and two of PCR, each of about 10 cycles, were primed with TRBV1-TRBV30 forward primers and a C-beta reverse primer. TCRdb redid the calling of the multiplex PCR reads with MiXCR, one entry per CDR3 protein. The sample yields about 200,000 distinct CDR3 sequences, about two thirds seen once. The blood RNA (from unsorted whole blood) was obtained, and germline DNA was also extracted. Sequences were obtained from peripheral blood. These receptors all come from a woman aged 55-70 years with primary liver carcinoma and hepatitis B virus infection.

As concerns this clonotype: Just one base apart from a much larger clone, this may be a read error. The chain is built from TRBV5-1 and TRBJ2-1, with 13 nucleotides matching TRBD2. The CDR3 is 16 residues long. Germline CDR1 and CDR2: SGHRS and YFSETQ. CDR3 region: CASSYGLAGAYNEQLF. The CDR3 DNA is TGCGCCAGCAGTTACGGACTAGCGGGAGCCTACAATGAGCAGCTCTTC.

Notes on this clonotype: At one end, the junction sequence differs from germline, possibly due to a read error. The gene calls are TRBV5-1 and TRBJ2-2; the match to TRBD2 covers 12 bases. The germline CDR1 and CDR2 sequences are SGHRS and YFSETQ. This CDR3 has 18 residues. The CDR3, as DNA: TGTGCTAGCAGCTGGATAACTAGCGGGAGGCCGAACACCGGGGAGCTGTTTTTT. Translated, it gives CASSWITSGRPNTGELFF. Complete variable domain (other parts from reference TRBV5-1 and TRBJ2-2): KAGVTQTPRYLIKTRGQQVTLSCSPISGHRSVSWYQQTPGQGLQFLFEYFSETQRNKGNFPGRFSGRQFSNSRSEMNVSTLELGDSALYLCASSWITSGRPNTGELFFGEGSRLTVL.

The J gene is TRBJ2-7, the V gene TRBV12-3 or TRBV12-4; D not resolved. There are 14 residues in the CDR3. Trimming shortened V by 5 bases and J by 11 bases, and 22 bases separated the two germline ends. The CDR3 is CASSQSRPPYEKYF. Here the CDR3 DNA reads TGTGCCAGCAGTCAGAGCAGACCTCCCTACGAAAAGTACTTC.

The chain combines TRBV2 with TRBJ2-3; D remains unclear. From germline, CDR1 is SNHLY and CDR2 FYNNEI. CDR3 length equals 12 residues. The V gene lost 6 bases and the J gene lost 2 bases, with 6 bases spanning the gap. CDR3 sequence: CASRADTDTQYF. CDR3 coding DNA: TGTGCCAGCAGGGCGGACACAGATACGCAGTATTTT. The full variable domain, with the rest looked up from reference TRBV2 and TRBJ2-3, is EPEVTQTPSHQVTQMGQEVILRCVPISNHLYFYWYRQILGQKVEFLVSFYNNEISEKSEIFDDQFSVERPDGSNFTLKIRSTKLEDSAMYFCASRADTDTQYFGPGTRLTVL.

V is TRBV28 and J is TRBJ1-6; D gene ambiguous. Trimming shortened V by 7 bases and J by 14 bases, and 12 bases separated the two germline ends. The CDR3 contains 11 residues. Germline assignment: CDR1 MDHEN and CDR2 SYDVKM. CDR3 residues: CASKVPLTLHF. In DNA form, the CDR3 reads TGTGCCAGCAAAGTCCCGTTAACCCTCCACTTT.

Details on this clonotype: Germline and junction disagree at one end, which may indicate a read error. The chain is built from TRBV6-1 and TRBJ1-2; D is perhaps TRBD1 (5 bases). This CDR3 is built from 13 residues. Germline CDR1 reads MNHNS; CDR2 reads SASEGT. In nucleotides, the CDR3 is TGTGCCAGCAGTGGGCCCCTCAGGGATGGCCACACCTTC. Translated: CASSGPLRDGHTF.

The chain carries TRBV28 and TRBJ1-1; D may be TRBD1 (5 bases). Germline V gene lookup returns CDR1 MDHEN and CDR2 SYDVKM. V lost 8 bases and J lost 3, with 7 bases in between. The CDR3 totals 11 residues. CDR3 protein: CASPGDTEAFF. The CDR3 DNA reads TGTGCCAGCCCGGGGGACACTGAAGCTTTCTTT.

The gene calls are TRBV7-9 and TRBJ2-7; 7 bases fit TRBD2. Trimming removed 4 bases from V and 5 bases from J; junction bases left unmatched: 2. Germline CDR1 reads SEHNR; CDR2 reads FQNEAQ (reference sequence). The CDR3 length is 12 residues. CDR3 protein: CASSWAGDEQYF. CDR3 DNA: TGTGCCAGCAGCTGGGCGGGGGACGAGCAGTACTTC. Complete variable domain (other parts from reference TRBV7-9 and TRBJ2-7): DTGVSQNPRHKITKRGQNVTFRCDPISEHNRLYWYRQTLGQGPEFLTYFQNEAQLEKSRLLSDRFSAERPKGSFSTLEIQRTEQGDSAMYLCASSWAGDEQYFGPGTRLTVT.

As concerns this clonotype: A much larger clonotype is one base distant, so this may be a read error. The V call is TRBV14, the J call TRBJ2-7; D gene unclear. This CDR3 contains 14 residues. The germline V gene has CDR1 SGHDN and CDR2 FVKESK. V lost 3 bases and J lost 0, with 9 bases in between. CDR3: CASSQKLSSYEQYF. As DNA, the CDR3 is TGTGCCAGCAGCCAGAAGCTTAGCTCCTACGAGCAGTACTTC.

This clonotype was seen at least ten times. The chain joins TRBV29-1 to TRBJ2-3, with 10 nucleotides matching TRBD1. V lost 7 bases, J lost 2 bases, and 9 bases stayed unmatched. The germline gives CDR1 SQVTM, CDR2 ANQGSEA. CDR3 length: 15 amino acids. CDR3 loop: CSATHGTGATDTQYF. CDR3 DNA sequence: TGCAGCGCCACACACGGGACAGGGGCCACAGATACGCAGTATTTT.

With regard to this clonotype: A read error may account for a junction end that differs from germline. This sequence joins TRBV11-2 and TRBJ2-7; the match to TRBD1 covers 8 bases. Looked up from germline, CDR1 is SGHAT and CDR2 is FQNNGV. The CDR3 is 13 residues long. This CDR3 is CANSSDRGYEQYF. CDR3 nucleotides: TGTGCCAACAGCTCTGACAGGGGCTACGAACAGTACTTC.

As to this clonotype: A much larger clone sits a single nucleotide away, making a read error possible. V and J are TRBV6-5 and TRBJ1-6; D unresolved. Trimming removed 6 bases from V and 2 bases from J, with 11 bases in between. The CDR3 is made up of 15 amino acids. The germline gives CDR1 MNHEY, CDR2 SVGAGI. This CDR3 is CASSISDAYNSPLHF. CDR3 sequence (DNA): TGTGCCAGCAGCATAAGCGACGCCTATAATTCACCCCTCCACTTT.

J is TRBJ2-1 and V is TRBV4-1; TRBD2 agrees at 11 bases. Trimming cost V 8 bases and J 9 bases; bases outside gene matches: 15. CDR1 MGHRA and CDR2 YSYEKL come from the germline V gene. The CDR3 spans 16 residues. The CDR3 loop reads CASPRGVAGGRSEQFF. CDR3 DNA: TGCGCCAGCCCCAGAGGGGTAGCGGGAGGGCGTAGTGAGCAGTTCTTC.

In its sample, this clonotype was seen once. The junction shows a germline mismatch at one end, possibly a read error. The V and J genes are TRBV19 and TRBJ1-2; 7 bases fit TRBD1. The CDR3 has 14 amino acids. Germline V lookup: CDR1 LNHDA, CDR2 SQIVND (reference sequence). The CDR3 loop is CGSSRAGTAYGYTF. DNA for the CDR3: TGTGGCAGTAGTAGAGCCGGGACAGCCTATGGCTACACCTTC.

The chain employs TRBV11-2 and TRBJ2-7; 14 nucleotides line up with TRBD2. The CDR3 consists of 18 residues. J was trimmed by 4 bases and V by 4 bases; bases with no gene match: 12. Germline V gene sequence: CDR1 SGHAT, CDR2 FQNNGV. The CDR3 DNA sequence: TGTGCCAGCAGCTCTAACTTCCCTGGGACTAGCGGGAGTTACGAGCAGTACTTC. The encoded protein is CASSSNFPGTSGSYEQYF.

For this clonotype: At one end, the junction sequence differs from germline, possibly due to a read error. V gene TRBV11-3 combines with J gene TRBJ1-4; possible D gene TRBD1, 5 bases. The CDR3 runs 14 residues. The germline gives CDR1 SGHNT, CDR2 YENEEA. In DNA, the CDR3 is TGTGCCAGCAGCGTCAGGGAGGCTAATGAAAAACAGTTTTTT. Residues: CASSVREANEKQFF.

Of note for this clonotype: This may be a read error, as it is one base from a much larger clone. The CDR3 sequence is CASNEGTGDSYEQYF. The CDR3 nucleotides read TGTGCCAGCAATGAAGGGACAGGGGACTCCTACGAGCAGTACTTC. The J gene is TRBJ2-7, the V gene TRBV6-1; TRBD1 matches at 10 bases. Germline values: CDR1 MNHNS, CDR2 SASEGT. CDR3 size: 15 residues.

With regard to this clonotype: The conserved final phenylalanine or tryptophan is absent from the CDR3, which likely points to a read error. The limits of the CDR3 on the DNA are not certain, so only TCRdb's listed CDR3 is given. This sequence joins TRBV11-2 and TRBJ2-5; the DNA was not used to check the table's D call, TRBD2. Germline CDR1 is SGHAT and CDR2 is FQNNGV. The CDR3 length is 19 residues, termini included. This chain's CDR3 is CASSLESGSRGVLVETHYL.

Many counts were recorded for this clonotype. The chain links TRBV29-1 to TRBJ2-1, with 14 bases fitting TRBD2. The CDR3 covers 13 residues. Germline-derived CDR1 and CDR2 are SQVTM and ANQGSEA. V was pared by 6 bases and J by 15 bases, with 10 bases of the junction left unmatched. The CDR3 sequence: CSVEGTSGRRWFF. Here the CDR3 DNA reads TGCAGCGTGGAGGGGACTAGCGGGAGAAGGTGGTTCTTC.